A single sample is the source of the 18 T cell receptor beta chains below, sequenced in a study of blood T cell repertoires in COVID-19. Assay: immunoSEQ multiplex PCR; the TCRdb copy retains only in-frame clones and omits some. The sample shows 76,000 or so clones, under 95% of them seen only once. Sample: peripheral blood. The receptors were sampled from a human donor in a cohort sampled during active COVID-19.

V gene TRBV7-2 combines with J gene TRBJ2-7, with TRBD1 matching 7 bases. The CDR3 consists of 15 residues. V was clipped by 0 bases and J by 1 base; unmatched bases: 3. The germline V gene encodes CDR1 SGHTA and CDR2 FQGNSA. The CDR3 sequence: CASSLAWDSSYEQYF. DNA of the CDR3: TGTGCCAGCAGCTTAGCATGGGACAGTTCCTACGAGCAGTACTTC.

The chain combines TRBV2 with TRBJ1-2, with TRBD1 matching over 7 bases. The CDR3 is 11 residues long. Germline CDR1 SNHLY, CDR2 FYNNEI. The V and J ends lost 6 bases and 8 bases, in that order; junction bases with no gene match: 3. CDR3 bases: TGTGCCAGCAGGGACAGGAGCGGCTACACCTTC. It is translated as CASRDRSGYTF.

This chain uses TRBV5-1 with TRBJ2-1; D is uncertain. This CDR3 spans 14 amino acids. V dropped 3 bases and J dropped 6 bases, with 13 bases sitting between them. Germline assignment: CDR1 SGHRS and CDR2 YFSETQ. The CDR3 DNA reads TGCGCCAGCAGCTACTCTACTCCCCCCAATGAGCAGTTCTTC. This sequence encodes CASSYSTPPNEQFF.

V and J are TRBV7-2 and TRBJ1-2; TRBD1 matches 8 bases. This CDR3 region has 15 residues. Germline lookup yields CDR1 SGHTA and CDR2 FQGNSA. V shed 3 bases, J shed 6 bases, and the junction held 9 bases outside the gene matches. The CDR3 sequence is CASSLSRTGYDGYTF. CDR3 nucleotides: TGTGCCAGCAGCTTGAGCCGGACAGGGTACGATGGCTACACCTTC.

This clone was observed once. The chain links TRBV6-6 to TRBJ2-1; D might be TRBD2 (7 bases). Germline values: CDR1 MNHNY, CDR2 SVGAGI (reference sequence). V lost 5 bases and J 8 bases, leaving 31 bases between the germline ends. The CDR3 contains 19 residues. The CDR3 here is CASSPARGGPSRLVDEQFF. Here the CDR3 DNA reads TGTGCCAGCAGTCCGGCGAGGGGGGGCCCCTCTAGGTTGGTCGATGAGCAGTTCTTC.

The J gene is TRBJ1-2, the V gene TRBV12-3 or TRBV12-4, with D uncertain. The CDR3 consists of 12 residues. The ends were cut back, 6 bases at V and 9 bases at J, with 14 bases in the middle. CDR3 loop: CASSPPGGSYTF. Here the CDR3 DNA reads TGTGCCAGCAGCCCGCCGGGTGGAAGCTACACCTTC.

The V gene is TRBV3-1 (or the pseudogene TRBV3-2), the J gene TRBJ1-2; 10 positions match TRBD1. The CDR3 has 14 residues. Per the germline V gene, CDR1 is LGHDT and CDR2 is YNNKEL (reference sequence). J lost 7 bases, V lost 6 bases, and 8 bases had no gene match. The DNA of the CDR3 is TGTGCCAGCAGTCCGGGACAGGGGACGTTTGGCTACACCTTC. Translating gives CASSPGQGTFGYTF.

The CDR3 reads CASSLLETGHLNEQFF. In DNA, the CDR3 is TGTGCCAGCAGCTTGTTGGAGACAGGGCACTTGAATGAGCAGTTCTTC. V and J are TRBV5-6 and TRBJ2-1; TRBD1 matches at 7 bases. J lost 7 bases, V lost 1 base, and 11 bases had no gene match. In germline, CDR1 is SGHDT, CDR2 YYEEEE. The CDR3 runs to 16 residues. Full variable domain (outside the CDR3, taken from reference TRBV5-6 and TRBJ2-1): DAGVTQSPTHLIKTRGQQVTLRCSPKSGHDTVSWYQQALGQGPQFIFQYYEEEERQRGNFPDRFSGHQFPNYSSELNVNALLLGDSALYLCASSLLETGHLNEQFFGPGTRLTVL.

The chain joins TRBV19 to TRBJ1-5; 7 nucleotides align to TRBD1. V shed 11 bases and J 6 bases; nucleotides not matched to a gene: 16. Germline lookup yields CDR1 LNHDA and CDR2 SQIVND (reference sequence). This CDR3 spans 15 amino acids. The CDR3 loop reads CAGRDRVPSVQPQHF. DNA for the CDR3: TGTGCCGGACGAGACAGGGTCCCCTCGGTTCAGCCCCAGCATTTT.

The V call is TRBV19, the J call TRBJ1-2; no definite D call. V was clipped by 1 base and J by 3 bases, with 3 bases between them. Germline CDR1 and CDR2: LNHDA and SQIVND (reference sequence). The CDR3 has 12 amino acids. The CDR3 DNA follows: TGTGCCAGTAGTATAGGAGACTATGGCTACACCTTC. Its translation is CASSIGDYGYTF.

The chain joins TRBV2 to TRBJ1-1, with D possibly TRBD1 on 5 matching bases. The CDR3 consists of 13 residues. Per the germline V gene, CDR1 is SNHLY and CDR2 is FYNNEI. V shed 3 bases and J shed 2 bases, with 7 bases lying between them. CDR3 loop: CASSDQGNTEAFF. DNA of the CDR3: TGTGCCAGCAGTGACCAGGGTAACACTGAAGCTTTCTTT.

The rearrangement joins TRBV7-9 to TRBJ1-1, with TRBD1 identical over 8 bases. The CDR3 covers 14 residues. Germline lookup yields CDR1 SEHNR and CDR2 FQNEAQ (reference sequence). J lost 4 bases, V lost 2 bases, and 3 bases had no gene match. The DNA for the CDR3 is TGTGCCAGCAGCTTAACTACAGGGGGCACTGAAGCTTTCTTT. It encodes CASSLTTGGTEAFF.

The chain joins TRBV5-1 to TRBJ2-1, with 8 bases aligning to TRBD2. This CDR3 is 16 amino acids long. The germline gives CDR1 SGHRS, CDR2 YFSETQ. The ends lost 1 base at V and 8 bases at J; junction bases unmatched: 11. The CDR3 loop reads CASSLTSGQLGHEQFF. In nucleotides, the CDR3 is TGCGCCAGCAGCTTGACTAGCGGCCAGTTGGGTCATGAGCAGTTCTTC.

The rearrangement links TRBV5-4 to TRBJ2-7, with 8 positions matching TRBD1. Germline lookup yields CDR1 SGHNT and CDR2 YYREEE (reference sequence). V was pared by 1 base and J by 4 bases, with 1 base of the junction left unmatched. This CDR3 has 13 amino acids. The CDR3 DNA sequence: TGTGCCAGCAGCTTGTGGACAGGGTACGAGCAGTACTTC. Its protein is CASSLWTGYEQYF.

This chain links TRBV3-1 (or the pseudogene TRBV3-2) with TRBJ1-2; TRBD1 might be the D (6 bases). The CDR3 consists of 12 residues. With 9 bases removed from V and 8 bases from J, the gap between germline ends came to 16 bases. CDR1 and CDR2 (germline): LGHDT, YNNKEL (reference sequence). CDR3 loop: CARSRTAEGYTF. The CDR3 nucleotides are TGTGCCAGATCACGGACAGCCGAGGGCTACACCTTC.

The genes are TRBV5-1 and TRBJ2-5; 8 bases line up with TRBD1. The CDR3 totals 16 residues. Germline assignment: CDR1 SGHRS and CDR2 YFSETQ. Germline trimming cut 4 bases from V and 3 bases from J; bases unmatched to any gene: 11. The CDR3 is CASSPLGQGFEETQYF. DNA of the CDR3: TGCGCCAGCAGCCCCCTAGGACAGGGATTTGAAGAGACCCAGTACTTC.

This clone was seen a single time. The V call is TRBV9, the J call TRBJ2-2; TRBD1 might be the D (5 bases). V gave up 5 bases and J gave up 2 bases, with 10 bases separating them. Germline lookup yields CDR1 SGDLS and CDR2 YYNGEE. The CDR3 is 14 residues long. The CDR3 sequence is CASRKDTNTGELFF. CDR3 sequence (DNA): TGTGCCAGCAGAAAGGACACAAACACCGGGGAGCTGTTTTTT.

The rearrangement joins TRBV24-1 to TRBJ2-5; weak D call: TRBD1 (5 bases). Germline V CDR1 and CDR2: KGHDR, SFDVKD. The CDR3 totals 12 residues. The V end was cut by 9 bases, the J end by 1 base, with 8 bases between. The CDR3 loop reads CATADSQETQYF. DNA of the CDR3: TGTGCCACCGCTGACAGCCAAGAGACCCAGTACTTC.